This T cell receptor (beta chain) was sequenced during a study of tumor-infiltrating lymphocytes in primary liver carcinoma (dated 2017 in TCRdb). Regarding the research as a whole: Of the five patients (three men and two women, aged 30 to 69 years), four had hepatocellular carcinoma and one had combined HCC and intrahepatic cholangiocarcinoma. Each sample produced about 3.5 to 8 million productive TCRbeta reads, and read depth showed no significant difference between tissue types. Technical replicate repertoires showed high reproducibility, with mean shared-clone rates approximately 0.89 and correlation coefficients above 0.95. To link TCRbeta repertoire diversity to the local molecular phenotype, the roughly 24 tumor region samples were profiled with Agilent mRNA microarrays. The five patients had tumors staged T1-T3 N0M0, with maximum diameters ranging from roughly 4.2 to 11 cm. TCRbeta repertoire sequencing, expression microarrays and whole-exome sequencing were combined in the study across five regions of each liver tumor, with adjacent normal tissue and blood also included. TCRbeta repertoire sequencing covered about 35 specimens from 5 patients: some 25 tumor regions, 5 adjacent noncancerous liver tissues and 5 peripheral blood samples.

TCRbeta-specific cDNA was reverse-transcribed from approximately 460 ng total RNA using a constant-region primer and ProtoScript II reverse transcriptase. Construction of the TCRbeta libraries relied on three nested rounds of multiplex PCR, following a slightly modified ARM-PCR procedure. Each of the first two PCR rounds ran for approximately 9 cycles and used multiplex TRBV1-TRBV30 forward primers together with a Cbeta reverse primer. A final 25-cycle PCR with Deep VentR polymerase added sample barcodes and Illumina adapters. Before sequencing, amplicons of 200-500 bp were purified from gel using a QIAquick gel extraction kit. The TCRbeta amplicons were sequenced with 250-bp paired-end reads on an Illumina HiSeq 2500. Under the source paper's analysis protocol: Quality trimming of reads was performed with Trimmomatic v0.33, and paired reads were merged with FLASH v1.2.11 so that full CDR3 sequences could be recovered. V, D and J germline segments were assigned to the rearranged TCRbeta sequences by MiGEC v1.2.1b. VDJtools v1.0.0 computed clonotype statistics and Shannon-Wiener diversity indices. To cut down on sampling bias, every analysis after diversity analysis relied on just the 250 most abundant clonotypes from each sample. TCRdb took the public reads, trimmed them with fastp at Q25, ran MiXCR for clone calling and kept in-frame beta chains. Identical CDR3 protein sequences are pooled into one entry, listed with their most common genes and DNA. The V and J calls were not made by the authors but by TCRdb's processing. This sample comprises roughly 120,000 distinct CDR3 sequences, 50% to 65% of them detected only once. Approximately 10% of the sample belongs to the ten largest clones.

Without any cell sorting, total RNA and DNA were extracted together from around 20-30 mg of bulk tissue using the AllPrep DNA/RNA mini kit. Between November 2015 and early 2016, about 5 patients in China with histopathologically diagnosed primary liver carcinoma had their tumors surgically resected. At the time of sampling, the patients were treatment-naive and had chronic HBV infection. Five spatially separated regions were sampled per tumor: superior, inferior, left-lateral and right-lateral poles, plus the tumor centre. According to histology, viable tumor cells made up more than 85% of every tumor sample. Fresh tumor and adjacent tissue pieces were bisected; one half was stored in RNAlater at -80°C, the other sent for histology. Concerning this clonotype itself: Its antigen is unknown. A clone one base away is much larger, so this may be a read error.

Looking up the germline V gene yields CDR1 SQVTM and CDR2 ANQGSEA. The CDR3 contains 15 residues, cysteine and phenylalanine counted. Only the CDR3 DNA stays, 45 bases, in frame from base 1. The investigation overall reported the following: Compared with blood, tumors had a significantly larger share of the repertoire taken up by the top 250 clones (p = 0.039). Only roughly 8-25% of top clones appeared in all five regions of a tumor, which suggests that tumor-infiltrating T cells are spatially heterogeneous. Pairs of tumor regions showed greater repertoire overlap (mean 36%) than tumor-adjacent pairs (roughly 17%) or tumor-blood pairs (roughly 14%), which is consistent with antigen-driven expansion. With just 4 or 5 patients in the study, the authors point out that the findings should be validated in a larger study. Only the TCR beta chain was sequenced, which likely underestimates true repertoire diversity because unpaired alpha chains were not captured. Comparison of CD4+ and CD8+ T cell repertoires was precluded by the use of bulk unsorted samples.

The chain uses TRBV29-1 and TRBJ2-5; the D gene is possibly TRBD1 or TRBD2, with 7 bases matching each. This clonotype originated in a woman in her sixties or seventies with primary liver carcinoma and hepatitis B virus infection. The specimen was liver tumor tissue from sampling region 1. What this sample's cell subset or site label stands for: tumor region T1, superior pole. The DNA reads TGCAGCGTCAGGGGGGGGGGTCTAGCCCCAGAGACCCGGTACTTC. This is translated as CSVRGGGLAPETRYF.